This T cell receptor beta chain stems from a study of cytomegalovirus exposure and HLA in healthy donors. Findings and limits, study-wide: Usually a TCR sequence was rare, but some public TCRs were found in many donors. According to the study, 150 to 200 TCR beta chains were cytomegalovirus-associated. Cytomegalovirus status was reportedly diagnosed by the classifier with high sensitivity and specificity. TCR clusters originating in the first cohort tended to co-occur in the 120 validation repertoires, according to a later analysis.

Profiling relied on immunoSEQ multiplex PCR, and the TCRdb table lists in-frame clones only, not all of them. The data show a few hundred thousand clones, 85% to 90% seen once. In the case of this clone: Its antigen is not identified.

The germline CDR1 and CDR2 sequences are ENHRY and SYGVKD. The CDR3 contains 13 residues. The germline V and J ends were trimmed by 11 bases and 1 base, with 12 bases remaining between them. The sample taken for sequencing was PBMCs. The clonotype was recovered from a woman between 18 and 29 years old in good health and CMV-seronegative. The chain uses TRBV10-3 and TRBJ1-5; D gene unclear. CDR3 sequence (DNA): TGTGCCTCGAATCAACTAAGCAATCAGCCCCAGCATTTT. Its translation is CASNQLSNQPQHF.